The T cell receptor beta chain described here comes from a study of T cell changes during pregnancy in multiple sclerosis. This clone was recorded only once. The data were produced by immunoSEQ multiplex PCR, yet TCRdb's version contains in-frame clones alone and is incomplete. The repertoire holds some 74,000 clones, roughly 92% seen once, with 3% to 4% in the top ten. This sequence originates from a female donor in good health, enrolled as a control in a pregnancy study. This material consisted of peripheral blood, taken after pregnancy.

The CDR3 loop is CASSVGGSSSYNEQFF. CDR3 coding DNA: TGTGCCAGCAGCGTAGGCGGGTCGAGCTCCTACAATGAGCAGTTCTTC. The rearrangement joins TRBV9 to TRBJ2-1; a possible D gene is TRBD2 (5 bases). The CDR3 sequence is 16 residues long. Germline lookup yields CDR1 SGDLS and CDR2 YYNGEE. V was shortened by 0 bases and J by 0 bases, with 10 bases between the two germline ends.